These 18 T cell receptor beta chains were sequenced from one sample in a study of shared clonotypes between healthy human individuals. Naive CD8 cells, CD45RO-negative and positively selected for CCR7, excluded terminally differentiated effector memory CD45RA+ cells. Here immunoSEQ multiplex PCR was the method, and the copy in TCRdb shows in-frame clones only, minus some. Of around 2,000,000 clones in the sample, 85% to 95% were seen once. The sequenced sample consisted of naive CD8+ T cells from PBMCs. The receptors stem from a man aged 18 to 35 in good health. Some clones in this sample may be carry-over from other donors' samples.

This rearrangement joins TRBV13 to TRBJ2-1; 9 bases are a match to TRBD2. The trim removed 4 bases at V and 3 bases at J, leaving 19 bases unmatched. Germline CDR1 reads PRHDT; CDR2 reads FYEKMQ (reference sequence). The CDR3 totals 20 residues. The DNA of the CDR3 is TGTGCCAGCAGCTGGGGGTCAGGGGGTCAGGAGACTAGCGGCTACAATGAGCAGTTCTTC. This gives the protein CASSWGSGGQETSGYNEQFF. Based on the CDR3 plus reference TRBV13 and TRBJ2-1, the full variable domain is AAGVIQSPRHLIKEKRETATLKCYPIPRHDTVYWYQQGPGQDPQFLISFYEKMQSDKGSIPDRFSAQQFSDYHSELNMSSLELGDSALYFCASSWGSGGQETSGYNEQFFGPGTRLTVL.

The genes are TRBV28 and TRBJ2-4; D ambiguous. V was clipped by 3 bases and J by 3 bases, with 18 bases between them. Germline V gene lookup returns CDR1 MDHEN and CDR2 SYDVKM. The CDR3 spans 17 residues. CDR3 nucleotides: TGTGCCAGCAGTTTCGGAGTTCTCCTTATGGGCAAAAACATTCAGTACTTC. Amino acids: CASSFGVLLMGKNIQYF.

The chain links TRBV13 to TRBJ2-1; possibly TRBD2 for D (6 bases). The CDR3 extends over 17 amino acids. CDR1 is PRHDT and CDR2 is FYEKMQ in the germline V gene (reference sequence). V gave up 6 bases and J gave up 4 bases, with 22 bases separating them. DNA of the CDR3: TGTGCCAGCAGGCCACGTCGAAGAGCGGGCCGGTACAATGAGCAGTTCTTC. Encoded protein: CASRPRRRAGRYNEQFF.

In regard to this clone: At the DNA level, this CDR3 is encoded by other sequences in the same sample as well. The CDR3 region is CASSLSTGLEQYF. Here the CDR3 DNA reads TGTGCCAGCAGTTTATCGACAGGCCTCGAGCAGTACTTC. The V and J genes are TRBV27 and TRBJ2-7; maybe TRBD1 (6 bases). The CDR3 is 13 residues long. CDR1 is MNHEY and CDR2 is SMNVEV in the germline V gene (reference sequence). Deletions cut 0 bases from V and 6 bases from J, with 9 bases between.

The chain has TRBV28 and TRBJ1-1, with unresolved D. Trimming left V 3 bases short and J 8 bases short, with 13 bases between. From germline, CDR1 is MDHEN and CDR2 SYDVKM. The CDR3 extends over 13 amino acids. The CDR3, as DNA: TGTGCCAGCAGTTTCCCGGAGTTGCAGGAAGCTTTCTTT. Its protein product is CASSFPELQEAFF.

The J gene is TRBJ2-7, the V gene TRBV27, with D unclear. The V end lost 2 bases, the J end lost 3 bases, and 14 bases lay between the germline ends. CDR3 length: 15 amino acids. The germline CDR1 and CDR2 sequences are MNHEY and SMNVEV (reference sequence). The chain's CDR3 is CASSLGLAAGYEQYF. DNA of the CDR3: TGTGCCAGCAGTTTAGGCTTAGCTGCCGGCTACGAGCAGTACTTC.

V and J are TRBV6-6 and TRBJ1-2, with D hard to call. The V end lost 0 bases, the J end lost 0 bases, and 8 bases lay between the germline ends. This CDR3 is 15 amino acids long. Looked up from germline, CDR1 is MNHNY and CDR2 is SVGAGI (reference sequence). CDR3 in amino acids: CASSYSPQTNYGYTF. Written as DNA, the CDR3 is TGTGCCAGCAGTTACTCCCCCCAGACTAACTATGGCTACACCTTC.

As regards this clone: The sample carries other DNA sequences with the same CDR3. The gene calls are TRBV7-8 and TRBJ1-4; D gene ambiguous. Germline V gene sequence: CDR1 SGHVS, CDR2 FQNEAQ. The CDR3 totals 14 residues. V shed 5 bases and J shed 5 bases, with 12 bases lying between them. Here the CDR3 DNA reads TGTGCCAGCAGCCCAGGAACGGGGAATGAAAAACTGTTTTTT. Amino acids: CASSPGTGNEKLFF.

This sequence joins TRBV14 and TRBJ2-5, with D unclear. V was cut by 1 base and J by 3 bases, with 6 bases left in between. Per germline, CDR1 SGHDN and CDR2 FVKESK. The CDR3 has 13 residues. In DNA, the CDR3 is TGTGCCAGCAGCCAAGGAACAGAAGAGACCCAGTACTTC. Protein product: CASSQGTEETQYF.

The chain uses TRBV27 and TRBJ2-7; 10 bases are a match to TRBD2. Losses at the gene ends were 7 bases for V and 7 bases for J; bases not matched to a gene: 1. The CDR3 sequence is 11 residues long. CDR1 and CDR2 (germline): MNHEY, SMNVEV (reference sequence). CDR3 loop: CASNSGREQYF. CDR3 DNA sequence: TGTGCCAGCAATAGCGGGAGGGAGCAGTACTTC.

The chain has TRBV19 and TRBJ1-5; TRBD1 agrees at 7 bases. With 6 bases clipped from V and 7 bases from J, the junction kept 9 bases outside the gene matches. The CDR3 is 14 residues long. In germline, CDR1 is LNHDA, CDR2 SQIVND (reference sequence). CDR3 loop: CASSTKGGRQPQHF. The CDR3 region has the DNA TGTGCCAGTAGCACGAAAGGGGGCCGGCAGCCCCAGCATTTT.

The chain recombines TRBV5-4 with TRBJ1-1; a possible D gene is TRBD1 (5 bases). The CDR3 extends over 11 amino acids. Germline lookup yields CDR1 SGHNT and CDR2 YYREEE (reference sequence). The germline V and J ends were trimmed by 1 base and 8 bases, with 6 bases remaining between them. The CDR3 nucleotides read TGTGCCAGCAGCTTGTGGGGGGAAGCTTTCTTT. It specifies CASSLWGEAFF.

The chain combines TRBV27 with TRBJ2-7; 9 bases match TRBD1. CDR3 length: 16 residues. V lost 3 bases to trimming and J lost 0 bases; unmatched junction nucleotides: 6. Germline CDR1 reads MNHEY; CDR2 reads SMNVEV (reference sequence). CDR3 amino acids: CASSFLGGQGSYEQYF. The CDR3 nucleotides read TGTGCCAGCAGTTTCCTTGGGGGACAGGGCTCCTACGAGCAGTACTTC.

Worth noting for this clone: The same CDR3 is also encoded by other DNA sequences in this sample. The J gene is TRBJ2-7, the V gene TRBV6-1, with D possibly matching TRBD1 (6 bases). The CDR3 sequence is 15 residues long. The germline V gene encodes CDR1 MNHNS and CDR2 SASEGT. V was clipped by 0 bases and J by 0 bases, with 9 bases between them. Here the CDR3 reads CASSEAQGPSYEQYF. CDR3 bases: TGTGCCAGCAGTGAAGCCCAGGGGCCCTCCTACGAGCAGTACTTC.

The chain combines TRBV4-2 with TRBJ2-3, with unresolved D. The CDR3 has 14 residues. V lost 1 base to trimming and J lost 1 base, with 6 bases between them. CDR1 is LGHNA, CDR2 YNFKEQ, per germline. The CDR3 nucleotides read TGTGCCAGCAGCCAAGCCCGCGGCACAGATACGCAGTATTTT. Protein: CASSQARGTDTQYF.

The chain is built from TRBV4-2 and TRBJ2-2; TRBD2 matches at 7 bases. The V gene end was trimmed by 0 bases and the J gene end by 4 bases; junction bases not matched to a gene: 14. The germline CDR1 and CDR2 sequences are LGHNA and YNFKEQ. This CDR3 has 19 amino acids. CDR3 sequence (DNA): TGTGCCAGCAGCCAAGATCTCGGGCTAGCGGAGGGGTTCACCGGGGAGCTGTTTTTT. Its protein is CASSQDLGLAEGFTGELFF.

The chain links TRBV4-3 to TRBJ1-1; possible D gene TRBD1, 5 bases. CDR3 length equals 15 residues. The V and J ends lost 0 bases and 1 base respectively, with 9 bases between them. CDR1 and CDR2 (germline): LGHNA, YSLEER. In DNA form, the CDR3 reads TGCGCCAGCAGCCAAGAAAGACAGTCGAACACTGAAGCTTTCTTT. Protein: CASSQERQSNTEAFF.

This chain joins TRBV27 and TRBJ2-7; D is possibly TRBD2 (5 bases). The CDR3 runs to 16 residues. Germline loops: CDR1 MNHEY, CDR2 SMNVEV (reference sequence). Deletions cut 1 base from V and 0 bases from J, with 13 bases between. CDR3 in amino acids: CASSLLGGPSSYEQYF. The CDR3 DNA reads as TGTGCCAGCAGTTTATTAGGAGGTCCTAGCTCCTACGAGCAGTACTTC.